The 10 T cell receptor beta chains presented below share a single source sample, sequenced in a study of T cells in Graves' hyperthyroidism and ophthalmopathy. The source material, RNA transcripts, was used to amplify TCR beta CDR3 regions. During a first-round RT-PCR of the TCR CDR3, the HTBI primer set was used. TCRdb called the multiplex PCR reads again in MiXCR, with one record for every CDR3 protein. Of 700,000 or so distinct CDR3 sequences listed, about a sixth are singletons. The sample consisted of blood. The origin of the receptors is a man aged 18 to 30 with Graves' hyperthyroidism.

This clonotype was detected ten times or more. The V call is TRBV7-2, the J call TRBJ1-5; TRBD1 is a possible D gene (6 bases). The CDR3 loop spans 15 amino acids. The V end lost 3 bases, the J end lost 0 bases, and 9 bases lay between the germline ends. The germline V gene encodes CDR1 SGHTA and CDR2 FQGNSA. CDR3 sequence (DNA): TGTGCCAGCAGCTTTCAGGGGTCTAGCAATCAGCCCCAGCATTTT. Protein product: CASSFQGSSNQPQHF.

This clonotype was counted many times. The chain uses TRBV10-3 and TRBJ2-7; D is uncertain. The CDR3 runs to 17 residues. The V gene lost 3 bases and the J gene lost 2 bases, with 20 bases spanning the gap. Germline CDR1 reads ENHRY; CDR2 reads SYGVKD. The CDR3 reads CAISDYSGSKFAYEQYF. CDR3 DNA: TGTGCCATCAGTGACTACTCGGGCAGCAAGTTCGCCTACGAGCAGTACTTC.

The chain has TRBV30 and TRBJ2-3; tentative D call: TRBD2 (5 bases). The CDR3 is 13 residues long. V lost 1 base to trimming and J lost 0 bases, with 5 bases between them. The germline V gene has CDR1 GTSNPN and CDR2 SVGIG (reference sequence). CDR3: CAWSASSTDTQYF. The CDR3 bases are TGTGCCTGGAGTGCTAGCAGCACAGATACGCAGTATTTT.

The V and J genes are TRBV11-1 and TRBJ1-1; 12 nucleotides align to TRBD1. This CDR3 has 16 residues. J gave up 1 base and V 5 bases, and 5 bases lay outside the gene matches. Germline V gene lookup returns CDR1 SGHAT and CDR2 FQDESV (reference sequence). The CDR3 DNA reads as TGTGCCAGCAGCGGGGACAGGGGGCCCGGGAACACTGAAGCTTTCTTT. This encodes CASSGDRGPGNTEAFF. The full variable domain, with the rest looked up from reference TRBV11-1 and TRBJ1-1, is EAEVAQSPRYKITEKSQAVAFWCDPISGHATLYWYRQILGQGPELLVQFQDESVVDDSQLPKDRFSAERLKGVDSTLKIQPAELGDSAMYLCASSGDRGPGNTEAFFGQGTRLTVV.

The rearrangement links TRBV20-1 to TRBJ2-7; 8 nucleotides line up with TRBD2. The V and J ends lost 0 bases and 0 bases, in that order; junction bases with no gene match: 10. The CDR3 has 17 amino acids. Germline V gives CDR1 DFQATT, CDR2 SNEGSKA (reference sequence). The CDR3 nucleotides read TGCAGTGCTAGAGATCAAAGGAGCGGGAGTGTCTCCTACGAGCAGTACTTC. This codes for CSARDQRSGSVSYEQYF.

The genes are TRBV30 and TRBJ2-1, with TRBD1 matching 9 bases. The CDR3 sequence is 14 residues long. Germline-derived CDR1 and CDR2 are GTSNPN and SVGIG (reference sequence). J gave up 0 bases and V 5 bases, and 2 bases lay outside the gene matches. CDR3 amino acids: CAWGTGSSYNEQFF. Here the CDR3 DNA reads TGTGCCTGGGGGACAGGGAGCTCCTACAATGAGCAGTTCTTC.

Regarding this clonotype: The junction does not match germline at one end; this may be a read error. This chain uses TRBV28 with TRBJ1-1; the D is unclear. Germline CDR1 MDHEN, CDR2 SYDVKM. There are 11 residues in the CDR3. The CDR3 DNA follows: TGTGCCAACAGTCTTGGCACTGAAGCTTTCTTT. Translated, it gives CANSLGTEAFF.

This chain connects TRBV3-1 to TRBJ1-3; D may be TRBD1 (6 bases). The CDR3 is 15 amino acids. Germline V gene sequence: CDR1 LGHDT, CDR2 YNNKEL (reference sequence). The V end was cut by 4 bases, the J end by 4 bases, with 14 bases between. The CDR3 loop is CASSPYGQPGNTIYF. In nucleotides, the CDR3 is TGTGCCAGCAGCCCCTACGGACAGCCAGGAAACACCATATATTTT.

The V gene is TRBV20-1, the J gene TRBJ1-2; D uncertain. This CDR3 contains 14 residues. V dropped 3 bases and J dropped 2 bases, with 13 bases sitting between them. Germline values: CDR1 DFQATT, CDR2 SNEGSKA (reference sequence). For the CDR3, the DNA is TGCAGTGCTAGCGGGATGGGAACCAACTATGGCTACACCTTC. Its translation: CSASGMGTNYGYTF.

This clonotype was observed many times. This chain links TRBV20-1 with TRBJ2-3, with 8 bases aligning to TRBD2. The CDR3 extends over 15 amino acids. J lost 0 bases, V lost 5 bases, and 7 bases had no gene match. Germline CDR1 is DFQATT and CDR2 is SNEGSKA (reference sequence). The CDR3 DNA reads TGCAGTGCTCCCATAGCGGGAAGGAGCACAGATACGCAGTATTTT. It codes for CSAPIAGRSTDTQYF.